This T cell receptor (beta chain) was identified during a study of read filtering for tumor transcriptome and immune sequencing. Study at large: DNase treatment preceded whole-transcriptome library preparation. RNA-seq yielded only roughly 75 to 1,300 TCR reads, IR-seq about 4.05 to 11 million.

This library used approximately 0.4 ug RNA and molecular barcoded adaptors spanning alpha/delta and beta/gamma chains. TCRdb processed the reads anew with MiXCR; each CDR3 protein has one entry. In the table there are 100,000 to 150,000 distinct CDR3 sequences, 13% of which are singletons. There are 13 residues in the CDR3. The germline V gene encodes CDR1 SEHNR and CDR2 FQNEAQ (reference sequence). Points on this clonotype: The antigen remains unidentified. A read error may account for a junction end that differs from germline.

Study results and limitations: This fraction held mixed bone marrow immune cells after CD138-negative sorting. Correlation between methods rose after single-read clonotypes were removed.

V is TRBV7-9 and J is TRBJ2-1; D is unresolved. The source material was a population of CD138-negative cells sorted from bone marrow. The receptor comes from a donor aged 40 or older with multiple myeloma. The CDR3 DNA is TGTGCCAGCACCCTCTCCGGATTCAATGAGGAGTTCTTC. Translated, it gives CASTLSGFNEEFF.